The T cell receptor beta chain under discussion was sequenced for a study of T cell repertoires in cytomegalovirus infection. The study, taken as a whole, reports: People with CMV and the relevant HLA were identified by cumulative public TCR beta family frequency.

TCRdb re-derived calls from the reads in MiXCR, one entry per CDR3 protein. The sample has approximately 150,000 distinct CDR3 sequences, 17% seen once. This clonotype was observed a handful of times. Antigen specificity is unknown. Trimming cost V 6 bases and J 3 bases, with 12 bases left between them. Germline V gene data show CDR1 as SEHNR and CDR2 as FQNEAQ (reference sequence). The CDR3 loop spans 14 amino acids. This receptor was identified in a human donor in good health (CMV status not recorded). Some clones in this sample may be carry-over from other donors' samples. Specimen: CD8+ T cells from PBMCs. The genes are TRBV7-9 and TRBJ2-1; D not resolved. As DNA, the CDR3 is TGTGCCAGCAGATCGACCGACATCTACAATGAGCAGTTCTTC. It translates to CASRSTDIYNEQFF.